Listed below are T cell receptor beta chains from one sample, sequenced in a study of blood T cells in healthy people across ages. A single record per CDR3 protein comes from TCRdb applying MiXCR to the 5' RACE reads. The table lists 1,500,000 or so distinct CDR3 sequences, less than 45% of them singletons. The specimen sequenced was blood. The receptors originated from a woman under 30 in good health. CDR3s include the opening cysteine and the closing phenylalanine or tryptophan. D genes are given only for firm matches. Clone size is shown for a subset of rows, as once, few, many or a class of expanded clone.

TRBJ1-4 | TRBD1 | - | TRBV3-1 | TGTGCCAGCAGCCAAGAAGGACAGGGGGGTGAAAAACTGTTTTTT | CASSQEGQGGEKLFF
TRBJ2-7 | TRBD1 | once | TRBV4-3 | TGCGCCAGCAGCCAAGTTTGGGACAGGGCCTCCGACGAGCAGTACTTC | CASSQVWDRASDEQYF
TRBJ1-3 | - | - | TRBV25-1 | TGTGCCAGCAGTGACAGAGGGAAGGGCTATGGAAACACCATATATTTT | CASSDRGKGYGNTIYF
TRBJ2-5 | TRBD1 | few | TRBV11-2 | TGTGCCAGCAGCCTTACTGGCCTGGGACAGGTCGAAGAGACCCAGTACTTC | CASSLTGLGQVEETQYF
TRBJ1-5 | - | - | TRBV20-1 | TGCAGTGCTAGAGAAGGAGGGGCTTATAGCAATCAGCCCCAGCATTTT | CSAREGGAYSNQPQHF
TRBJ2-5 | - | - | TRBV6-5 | TGTGCCAGCAGTCCCCTGTTGGCGGGACCCTACAATGAGCAGTACTTC | CASSPLLAGPYNEQYF
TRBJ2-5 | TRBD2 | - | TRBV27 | TGTGCCAGCAGCGGACTAGACCCGAATGAGCAGTACTTC | CASSGLDPNEQYF
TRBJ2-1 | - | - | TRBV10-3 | TGTGCCATCAGTGAGTCGAATGGTGAGCAGTTCTTC | CAISESNGEQFF
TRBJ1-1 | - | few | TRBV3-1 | TGTGCCAGCAGCCGGTCTGGGGGGCCTGAAGCTTTCTTT | CASSRSGGPEAFF
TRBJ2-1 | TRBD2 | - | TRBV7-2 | TGTGCCAGCAGCTCCCAGCCACTAGCGACCAGAACGGAGCAGTTCTTC | CASSSQPLATRTEQFF
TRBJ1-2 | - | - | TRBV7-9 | TGTGCCAGCAGTCCCCAGGGACTGCCCTATGGCTACACCTTC | CASSPQGLPYGYTF
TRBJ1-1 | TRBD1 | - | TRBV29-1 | TGCAGCACAGACAGGGCCCTCACCCCCACTGAAGCTTTCTTT | CSTDRALTPTEAFF
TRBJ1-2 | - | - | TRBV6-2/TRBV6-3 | TGTGCCAGCAGTTGGTTACAGACCTATGGCTACACCTTC | CASSWLQTYGYTF
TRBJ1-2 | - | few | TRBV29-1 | TGCAGCCCCAGTGAACTCAACTATGGCTACACCTTC | CSPSELNYGYTF
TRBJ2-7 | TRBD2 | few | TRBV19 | TGTGCCAGTAGCAAACTAGCGGGAGTGGGTAATGAGCAGTACTTC | CASSKLAGVGNEQYF
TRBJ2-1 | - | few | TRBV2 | TGTGCCAGCCCCCATTCCAGGCTCAGTTCCTACAATGAGCAGTTCTTC | CASPHSRLSSYNEQFF
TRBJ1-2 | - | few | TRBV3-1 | TGTGCCAGCAGCCAAGAAACGAGGGGGGCTGGTGGCTACACCTTC | CASSQETRGAGGYTF
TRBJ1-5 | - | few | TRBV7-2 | TGTGCCAGCAGCTTATTGCCTGAGGGGGACAATCAGCCCCAGCATTTT | CASSLLPEGDNQPQHF
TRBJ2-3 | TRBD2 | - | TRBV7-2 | TGTGCCAGCAGCCGCCGGACTAGCGGGCCGACAGATACGCAGTATTTT | CASSRRTSGPTDTQYF
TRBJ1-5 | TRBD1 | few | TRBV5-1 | TGCGCCAGCAGCTTGGCGGGACAGGGCCATCAGCCCCAGCATTTT | CASSLAGQGHQPQHF
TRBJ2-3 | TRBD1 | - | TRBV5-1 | TGCGCCAGCAGCTCAAGGACAGGGGAAGGAGATACGCAGTATTTT | CASSSRTGEGDTQYF
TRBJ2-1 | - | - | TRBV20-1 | TGCAGTGCCGGCAGGGGCGATGAGCAGTTCTTC | CSAGRGDEQFF
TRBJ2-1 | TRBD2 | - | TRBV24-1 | TGTGCCACCAGTCCTAGCGGGGGGTCTTCCCTTTACCCCTACAATGAGCAGTTCTTC | CATSPSGGSSLYPYNEQFF
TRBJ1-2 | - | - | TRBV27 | TGTGCCAGCAGATTATCCGGGATCACCTATGGCTACACCTTC | CASRLSGITYGYTF
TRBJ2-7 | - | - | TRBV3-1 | TGTGCCAGCAGCCAAGATCGCGCGGCCCAGTACTTC | CASSQDRAAQYF
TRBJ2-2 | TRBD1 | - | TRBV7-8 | TGTGCCAGCAGCTTAGCCCTGGGACAGGGACCCACCGGGGAGCTGTTTTTT | CASSLALGQGPTGELFF
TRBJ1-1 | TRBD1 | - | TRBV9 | TGTGCCAGCAGTCCGGGACAGGGAGGAGCTTTCTTT | CASSPGQGGAFF
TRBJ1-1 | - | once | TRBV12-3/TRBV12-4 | TGTGCCAGCAGTAACAGGTACATGAACACTGAAGCTTTCTTT | CASSNRYMNTEAFF
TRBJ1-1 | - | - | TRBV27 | TGTGCCAGCAGTTTATCGAGCGGGGGAACTGAAGCTTTCTTT | CASSLSSGGTEAFF
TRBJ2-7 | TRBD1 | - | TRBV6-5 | TGTGCCAGCAGGCCGGGACAGGGGTTCGGCGAGCAGTACTTC | CASRPGQGFGEQYF
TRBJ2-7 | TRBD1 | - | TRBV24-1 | TGTGCCACCAGTGACCCGGGACAGGGGTCTGGCGAGCAGTACTTC | CATSDPGQGSGEQYF
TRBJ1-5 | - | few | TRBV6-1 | TGTGCCAGCAGTGAAAGGGGCAGGGGAGTTCAGCCCCAGCATTTT | CASSERGRGVQPQHF
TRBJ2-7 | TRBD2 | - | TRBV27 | TGTGCCAGCAGTCCCCGGCCCCTAGGAAGCGGGAACTACGAGCAGTACTTC | CASSPRPLGSGNYEQYF
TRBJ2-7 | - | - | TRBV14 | TGTGCCAGTAGCCAAGAGGGCGGGGTATTCGCCTACGAGCAGTACTTC | CASSQEGGVFAYEQYF
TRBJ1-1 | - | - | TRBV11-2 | TGTGCCAGCAGCTTAGTGCAACAGGCTGAAGCTTTCTTT | CASSLVQQAEAFF
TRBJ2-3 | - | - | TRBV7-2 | TGTGCCAGCAGCTTAGCGCCCCAGGGAGGGGGTACGCAGTATTTT | CASSLAPQGGGTQYF
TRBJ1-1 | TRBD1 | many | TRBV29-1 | TGCAGCGTTCAAAAGACAGGGGTGATGAACACTGAAGCTTTCTTT | CSVQKTGVMNTEAFF
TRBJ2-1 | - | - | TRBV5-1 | TGCGCCAGCAGCGCCCCAAGGAGCGGGTCTTACAATGAGCAGTTCTTC | CASSAPRSGSYNEQFF
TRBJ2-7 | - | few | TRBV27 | TGTGCCAGCAGTTTATGGAGTGGCTACGAGCAGTACTTC | CASSLWSGYEQYF
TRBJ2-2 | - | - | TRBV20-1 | TGCAGTGCTAGAGAGGCAAGAAGGACAACCGGGGAGCTGTTTTTT | CSAREARRTTGELFF
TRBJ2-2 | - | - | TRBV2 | TGTGCCAGCAGGAGGGACGGGGAGCTGTTTTTT | CASRRDGELFF
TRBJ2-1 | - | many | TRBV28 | TGTGCCAGCTCCCCTAGCCTGAATGAGCAGTTCTTC | CASSPSLNEQFF
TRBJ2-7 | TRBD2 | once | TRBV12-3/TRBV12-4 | TGTGCCAGCAGTAGAGCGGGGGGGCGGGGGGATCAGTACTTC | CASSRAGGRGDQYF
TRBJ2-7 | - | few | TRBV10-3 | TGTGCCATCAGTGAGTCTTCGGACATCTCCTACGAGCAGTACTTC | CAISESSDISYEQYF
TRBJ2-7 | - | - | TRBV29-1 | TGCAGCGTCGAGGGGGGATCCAACTACGAGCAGTACTTC | CSVEGGSNYEQYF
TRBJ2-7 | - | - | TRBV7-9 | TGTGCCAGCAGCTCTACTCAGGGTCCTTCCTACGAGCAGTACTTC | CASSSTQGPSYEQYF
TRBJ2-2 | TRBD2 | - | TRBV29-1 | TGCAGCGTTGACATAGCGGGGGGGCCCACCGGGGAGCTGTTTTTT | CSVDIAGGPTGELFF
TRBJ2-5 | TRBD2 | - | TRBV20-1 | TGCAGTGGTAGCCCTCTGCCGGGACTAACGGTGGGTGAGCAGTACTTC | CSGSPLPGLTVGEQYF
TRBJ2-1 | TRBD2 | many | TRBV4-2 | TGTGCCAGCAGCCAAGAAGAATTAGCGGGGGGCCTTCTTAATGAGCAGTTCTTC | CASSQEELAGGLLNEQFF
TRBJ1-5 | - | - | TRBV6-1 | TGTGCCAGCAGTGGGAGTTTGGACGGGGGAAGGGCTCAGCCCCAGCATTTT | CASSGSLDGGRAQPQHF
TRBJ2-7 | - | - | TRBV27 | TGTGCCAGCAGTGCATACTCTGCCTACGAGCAGTACTTC | CASSAYSAYEQYF
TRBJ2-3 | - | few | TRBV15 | TGTGCCACCAGCAGGGACCTCCAGGGTACGCAGTATTTT | CATSRDLQGTQYF
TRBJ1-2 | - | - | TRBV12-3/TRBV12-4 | TGTGCCAGCAAAAGGGGAGGACAGGGCTACACCTTC | CASKRGGQGYTF
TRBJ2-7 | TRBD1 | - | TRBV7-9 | TGTGCCAGCAGCTCGACAGGGGGATTGATCTACGAGCAGTACTTC | CASSSTGGLIYEQYF
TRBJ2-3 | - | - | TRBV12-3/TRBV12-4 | TGTGCCGGCGTCCCGGGCCCCACGGGACCGCTTAGCACAGATACGCAGTATTTT | CAGVPGPTGPLSTDTQYF
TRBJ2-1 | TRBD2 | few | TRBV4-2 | TGTGCCAGCAGCCAAGTCACTAGCGGGAGCTACAATGAGCAGTTCTTC | CASSQVTSGSYNEQFF
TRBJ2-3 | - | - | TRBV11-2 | TGTGCCAGCAGCGCTTTCTACAGGGTACCCACAGATGCGCAGTATTTT | CASSAFYRVPTDAQYF
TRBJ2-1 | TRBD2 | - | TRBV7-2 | TGTGCCAGCAGCTTAGCGCCAGCGGGGGGCTACAATGAGCAGTTCTTC | CASSLAPAGGYNEQFF
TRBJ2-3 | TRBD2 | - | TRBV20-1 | TGCAGTGCCACCCAGGGGCGGGGGGGAGTAGATACGCAGTATTTT | CSATQGRGGVDTQYF
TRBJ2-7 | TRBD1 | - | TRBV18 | TGTGCCAGCTCACCCGCGGACAGGATCTACGAGCAGTACTTC | CASSPADRIYEQYF